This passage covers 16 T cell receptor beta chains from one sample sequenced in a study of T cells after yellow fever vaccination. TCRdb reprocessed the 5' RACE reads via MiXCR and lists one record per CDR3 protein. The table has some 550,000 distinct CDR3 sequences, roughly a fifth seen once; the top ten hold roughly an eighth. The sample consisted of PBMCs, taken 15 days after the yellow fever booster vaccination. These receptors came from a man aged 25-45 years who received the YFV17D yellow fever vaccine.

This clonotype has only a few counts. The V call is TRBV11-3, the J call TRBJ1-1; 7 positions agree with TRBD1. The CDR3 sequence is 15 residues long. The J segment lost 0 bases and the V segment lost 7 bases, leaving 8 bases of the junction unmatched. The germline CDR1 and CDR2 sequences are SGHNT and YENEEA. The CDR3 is CASTTGTELNTEAFF. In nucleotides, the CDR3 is TGTGCCAGCACCACCGGGACAGAGTTGAACACTGAAGCTTTCTTT. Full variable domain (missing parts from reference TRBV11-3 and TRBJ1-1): EAGVVQSPRYKIIEKKQPVAFWCNPISGHNTLYWYLQNLGQGPELLIRYENEEAVDDSQLPKDRFSAERLKGVDSTLKIQPAELGDSAVYLCASTTGTELNTEAFFGQGTRLTVV.

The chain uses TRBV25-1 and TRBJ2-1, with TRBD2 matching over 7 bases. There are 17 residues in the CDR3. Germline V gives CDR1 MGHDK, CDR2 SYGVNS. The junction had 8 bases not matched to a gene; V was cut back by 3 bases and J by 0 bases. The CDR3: CASSEYGGEGSYNEQFF. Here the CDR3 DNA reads TGTGCCAGCAGTGAGTACGGAGGGGAGGGCTCCTACAATGAGCAGTTCTTC.

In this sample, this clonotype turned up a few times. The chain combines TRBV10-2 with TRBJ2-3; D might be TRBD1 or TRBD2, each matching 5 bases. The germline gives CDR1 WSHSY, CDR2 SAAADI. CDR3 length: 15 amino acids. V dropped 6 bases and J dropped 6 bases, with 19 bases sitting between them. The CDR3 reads CASRGVTEVGDTQYF. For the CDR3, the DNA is TGCGCCAGCAGGGGGGTCACTGAGGTGGGGGATACGCAGTATTTT.

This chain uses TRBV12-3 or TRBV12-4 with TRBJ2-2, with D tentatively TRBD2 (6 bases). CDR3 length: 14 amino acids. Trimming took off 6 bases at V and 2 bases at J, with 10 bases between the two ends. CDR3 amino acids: CASRFGTNTGELFF. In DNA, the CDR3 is TGTGCCAGCAGATTCGGGACTAACACCGGGGAGCTGTTTTTT.

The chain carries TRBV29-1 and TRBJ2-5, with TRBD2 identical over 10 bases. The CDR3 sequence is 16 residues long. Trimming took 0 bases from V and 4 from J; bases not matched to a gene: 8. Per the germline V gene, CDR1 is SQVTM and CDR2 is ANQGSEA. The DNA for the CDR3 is TGCAGCGTTGAAGATTTGGGTCTAGCGGGAGTAGAGACCCAGTACTTC. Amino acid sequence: CSVEDLGLAGVETQYF. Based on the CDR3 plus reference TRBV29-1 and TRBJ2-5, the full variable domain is SAVISQKPSRDICQRGTSLTIQCQVDSQVTMMFWYRQQPGQSLTLIATANQGSEATYESGFVIDKFPISRPNLTFSTLTVSNMSPEDSSIYLCSVEDLGLAGVETQYFGPGTRLLVL.

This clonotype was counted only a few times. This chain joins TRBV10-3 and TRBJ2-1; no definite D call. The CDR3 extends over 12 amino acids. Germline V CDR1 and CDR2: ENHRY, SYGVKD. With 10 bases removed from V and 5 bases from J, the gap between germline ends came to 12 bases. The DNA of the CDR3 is TGTGCCACCCGACTGGTAGACAATGAGCAGTTCTTC. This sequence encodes CATRLVDNEQFF.

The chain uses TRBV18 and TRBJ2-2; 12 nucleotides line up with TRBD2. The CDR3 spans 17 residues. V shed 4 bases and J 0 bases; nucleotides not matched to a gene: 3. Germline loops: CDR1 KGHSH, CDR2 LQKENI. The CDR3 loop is CASSLRTSGTNTGELFF. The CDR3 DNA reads TGTGCCAGCTCACTAAGGACTAGCGGGACGAACACCGGGGAGCTGTTTTTT.

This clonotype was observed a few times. The CDR3 region has the DNA TGCAGTGCTAGAAGGGGTGAGCAGTTCTTC. This gives the protein CSARRGEQFF. The chain is built from TRBV20-1 and TRBJ2-1; a possible D gene is TRBD1 (5 bases). The CDR3 runs to 10 residues. Germline CDR1 DFQATT, CDR2 SNEGSKA (reference sequence). V lost 2 bases, J lost 9 bases, and 5 bases lay in between.

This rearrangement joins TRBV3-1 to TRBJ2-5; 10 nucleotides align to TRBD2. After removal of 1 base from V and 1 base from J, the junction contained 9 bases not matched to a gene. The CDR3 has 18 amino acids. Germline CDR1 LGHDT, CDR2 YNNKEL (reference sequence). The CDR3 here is CASSQVETSGVLQETQYF. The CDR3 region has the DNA TGTGCCAGCAGCCAAGTAGAAACTAGCGGGGTCCTCCAAGAGACCCAGTACTTC.

The CDR3 loop reads CASSSSGTASDTQYF. CDR3 sequence (DNA): TGTGCCAGCAGCAGTTCAGGGACAGCTTCAGATACGCAGTATTTT. The genes are TRBV5-6 and TRBJ2-3; 7 bases align to TRBD1. V trimming: 4 bases; J trimming: 4 bases; junction bases outside the gene matches: 9. The V gene's germline CDR1 is SGHDT and CDR2 YYEEEE. The CDR3 sequence is 15 residues long.

CDR3 in amino acids: CASSPSEWTGELFF. Here the CDR3 DNA reads TGTGCCAGCAGCCCCTCCGAGTGGACCGGGGAGCTGTTTTTT. V and J are TRBV5-6 and TRBJ2-2; D is ambiguous. The CDR3 contains 14 residues. CDR1 is SGHDT, CDR2 YYEEEE, per germline. Trimming took 4 bases from V and 5 from J, leaving 12 bases between them.

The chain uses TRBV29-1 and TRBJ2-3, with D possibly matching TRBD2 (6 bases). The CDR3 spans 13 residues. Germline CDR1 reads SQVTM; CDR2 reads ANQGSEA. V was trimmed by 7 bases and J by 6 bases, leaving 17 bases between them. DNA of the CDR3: TGCAGCGCATTGGGACTCCGACGTGATACGCAGTATTTT. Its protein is CSALGLRRDTQYF.

The CDR3 reads CAISESGYSTDTQYF. CDR3 DNA sequence: TGTGCCATCAGTGAAAGCGGGTATAGCACAGATACGCAGTATTTT. This rearrangement joins TRBV10-3 to TRBJ2-3; a weak D match, TRBD2 (6 bases). The CDR3 runs 15 residues. Per the germline V gene, CDR1 is ENHRY and CDR2 is SYGVKD. The V end lost 3 bases, the J end lost 0 bases, and 10 bases lay between the germline ends.

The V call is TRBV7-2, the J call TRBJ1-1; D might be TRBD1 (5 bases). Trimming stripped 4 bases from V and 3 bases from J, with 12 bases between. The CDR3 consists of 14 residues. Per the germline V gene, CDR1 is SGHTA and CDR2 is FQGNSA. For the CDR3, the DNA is TGTGCCAGCAGCTCCGGGACGGCCTACACTGAAGCTTTCTTT. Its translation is CASSSGTAYTEAFF.

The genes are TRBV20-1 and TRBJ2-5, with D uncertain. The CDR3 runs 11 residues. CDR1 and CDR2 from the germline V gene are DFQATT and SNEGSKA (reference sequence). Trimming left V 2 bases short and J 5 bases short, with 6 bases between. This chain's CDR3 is CSARSFETQYF. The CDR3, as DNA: TGCAGTGCTAGAAGTTTTGAGACCCAGTACTTC.

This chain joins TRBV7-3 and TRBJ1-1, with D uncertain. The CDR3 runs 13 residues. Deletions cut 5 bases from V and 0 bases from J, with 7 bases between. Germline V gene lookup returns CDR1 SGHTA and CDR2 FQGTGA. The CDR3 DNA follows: TGTGCCAGCAGCCTTAGATTGAACACTGAAGCTTTCTTT. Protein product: CASSLRLNTEAFF.